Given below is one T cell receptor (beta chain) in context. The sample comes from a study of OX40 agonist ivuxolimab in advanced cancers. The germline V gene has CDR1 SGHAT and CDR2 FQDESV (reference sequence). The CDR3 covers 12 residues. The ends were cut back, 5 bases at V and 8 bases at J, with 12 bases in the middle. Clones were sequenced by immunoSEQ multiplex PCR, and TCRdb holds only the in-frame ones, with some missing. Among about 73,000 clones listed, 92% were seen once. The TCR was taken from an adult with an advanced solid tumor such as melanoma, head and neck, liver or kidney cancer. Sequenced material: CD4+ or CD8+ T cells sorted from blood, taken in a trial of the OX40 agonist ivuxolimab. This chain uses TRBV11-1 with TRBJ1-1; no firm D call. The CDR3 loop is CASSPTSREAFF. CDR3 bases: TGTGCCAGCAGCCCCACGTCCCGGGAAGCTTTCTTT. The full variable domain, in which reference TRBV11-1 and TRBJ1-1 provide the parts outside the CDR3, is EAEVAQSPRYKITEKSQAVAFWCDPISGHATLYWYRQILGQGPELLVQFQDESVVDDSQLPKDRFSAERLKGVDSTLKIQPAELGDSAMYLCASSPTSREAFFGQGTRLTVV.